This T cell receptor beta chain was recorded in a study of radiotherapy plus CTLA-4 blockade in lung cancer. The study's findings and limits: Expansion in blood of tumor-derived TCR clones was seen after radiotherapy plus ipilimumab.

Notes on this clone: Its antigen is unknown.

Method: immunoSEQ multiplex PCR; TCRdb's copy keeps in-frame clones and lacks some. The table lists tens of thousands of clones, around nine tenths of them singletons. Trimming removed 8 bases from V and 3 bases from J, with 16 bases in between. The CDR3 loop spans 14 amino acids. Germline lookup yields CDR1 MNHEY and CDR2 SVGAGI. The sequencing here drew on peripheral blood, taken from a patient treated with radiotherapy plus ipilimumab. The receptor was derived from a human donor with non-small cell lung cancer that progressed on radiotherapy plus ipilimumab. The chain joins TRBV6-5 to TRBJ2-5; D gene unclear. This CDR3 reads CASLPRAGKETQYF. The CDR3 DNA is TGTGCCAGCTTACCTCGGGCAGGAAAAGAGACCCAGTACTTC.